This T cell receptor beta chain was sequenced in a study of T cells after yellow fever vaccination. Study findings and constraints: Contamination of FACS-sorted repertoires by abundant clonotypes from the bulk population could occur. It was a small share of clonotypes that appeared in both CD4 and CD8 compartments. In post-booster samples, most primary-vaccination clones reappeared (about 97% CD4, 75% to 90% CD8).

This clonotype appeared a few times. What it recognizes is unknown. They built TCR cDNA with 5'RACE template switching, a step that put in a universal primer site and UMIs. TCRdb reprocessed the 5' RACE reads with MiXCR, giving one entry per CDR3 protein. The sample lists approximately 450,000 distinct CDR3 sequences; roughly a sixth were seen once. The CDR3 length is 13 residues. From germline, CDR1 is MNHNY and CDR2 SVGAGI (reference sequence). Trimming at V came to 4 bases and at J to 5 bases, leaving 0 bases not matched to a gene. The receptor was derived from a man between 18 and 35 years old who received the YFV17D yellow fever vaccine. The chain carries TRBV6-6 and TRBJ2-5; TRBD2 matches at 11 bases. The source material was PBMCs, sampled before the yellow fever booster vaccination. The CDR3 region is CASSWTSGETQYF. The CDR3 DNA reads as TGTGCCAGCAGTTGGACTAGCGGGGAGACCCAGTACTTC.